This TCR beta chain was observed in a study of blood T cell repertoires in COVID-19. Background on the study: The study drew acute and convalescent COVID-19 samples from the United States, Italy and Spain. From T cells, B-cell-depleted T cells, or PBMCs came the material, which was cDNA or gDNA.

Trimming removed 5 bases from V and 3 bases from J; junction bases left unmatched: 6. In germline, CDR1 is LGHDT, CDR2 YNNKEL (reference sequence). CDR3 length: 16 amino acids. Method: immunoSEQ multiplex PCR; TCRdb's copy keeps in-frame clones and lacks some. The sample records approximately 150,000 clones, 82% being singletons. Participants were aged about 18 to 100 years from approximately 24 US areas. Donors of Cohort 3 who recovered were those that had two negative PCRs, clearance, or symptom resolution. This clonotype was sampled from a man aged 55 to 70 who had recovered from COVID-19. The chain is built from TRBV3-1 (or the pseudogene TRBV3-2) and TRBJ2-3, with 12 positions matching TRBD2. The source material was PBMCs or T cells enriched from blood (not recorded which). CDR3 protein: CASSYAGTSGTDTQYF. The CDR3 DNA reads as TGTGCCAGCAGCTATGCCGGGACTAGCGGGACAGATACGCAGTATTTT.